Shown below are 17 T cell receptor beta chains from a single sample sequenced in a study of blood T cell repertoires in COVID-19. Sequencing used immunoSEQ multiplex PCR; TCRdb keeps in-frame clones, though not all of them. The sample has 20,000 to 30,000 clones; roughly 79% are singletons. The sequencing sample was made of peripheral blood. The receptors derive from a man older than 75 with active or convalescent COVID-19.

The chain uses TRBV9 and TRBJ1-2, with D possibly being TRBD1 (5 bases). This CDR3 comprises 14 residues. From germline, CDR1 is SGDLS and CDR2 YYNGEE. Trimming pared 4 bases from V and 4 bases from J, leaving 14 bases between. The CDR3 loop is CASSMDGGSYGYTF. The CDR3 DNA reads as TGTGCCAGCAGCATGGACGGGGGGTCCTATGGCTACACCTTC.

The V and J genes are TRBV9 and TRBJ2-7, with D uncertain. Germline loops: CDR1 SGDLS, CDR2 YYNGEE. The CDR3 is made up of 14 amino acids. Trimming left V 2 bases short and J 2 bases short, with 11 bases between. CDR3 nucleotide sequence: TGTGCCAGCAGCGTTACGGCTAGTGCCTACGAGCAGTACTTC. Its protein product is CASSVTASAYEQYF.

The table lists this clone with a count of one. CDR3 sequence reads: CATSDLTGGRRAGEQFF. The DNA of the CDR3 is TGTGCCACCAGTGATTTAACGGGAGGGCGACGAGCGGGTGAGCAGTTCTTC. The chain carries TRBV24-1 and TRBJ2-1; 8 bases line up with TRBD2. J gave up 9 bases and V 1 base, and 13 bases lay outside the gene matches. The germline V gene has CDR1 KGHDR and CDR2 SFDVKD. The CDR3 contains 17 residues.

This clone was found a few times. This rearrangement joins TRBV19 to TRBJ2-1; 8 bases are a match to TRBD2. CDR3 size: 16 residues. Germline V gene lookup returns CDR1 LNHDA and CDR2 SQIVND (reference sequence). The V and J ends lost 5 bases and 3 bases, in that order; junction bases with no gene match: 9. The CDR3 sequence: CASSPQRGRNYNEQFF. CDR3 DNA sequence: TGTGCCAGTAGTCCCCAGCGGGGGCGGAACTACAATGAGCAGTTCTTC.

This clone was seen only once. This sequence joins TRBV11-2 and TRBJ1-6; D unresolved. CDR1 and CDR2 (germline): SGHAT, FQNNGV. V lost 0 bases and J 6 bases, leaving 6 bases between the germline ends. The CDR3 totals 14 residues. CDR3 in amino acids: CASSLDLSNSPLHF. CDR3 sequence (DNA): TGTGCCAGCAGCTTAGACCTTTCTAATTCACCCCTCCACTTT.

The chain is built from TRBV19 and TRBJ1-1; TRBD1 matches 10 bases. Germline CDR1 is LNHDA and CDR2 is SQIVND (reference sequence). The CDR3 runs 16 residues. The ends lost 1 base at V and 8 bases at J; junction bases unmatched: 10. CDR3 loop: CASSIGWRTGGAEAFF. The CDR3 DNA reads TGTGCCAGTAGTATAGGCTGGCGGACAGGGGGAGCCGAAGCTTTCTTT.

The chain couples TRBV5-1 to TRBJ1-1; perhaps TRBD1 as D (6 bases). Per germline, CDR1 SGHRS and CDR2 YFSETQ. The CDR3 loop spans 12 amino acids. V was pared by 3 bases and J by 8 bases, with 11 bases between. The CDR3 bases are TGCGCCAGCAGCTCACAGGGCCCAGAAGCTTTCTTT. Protein: CASSSQGPEAFF.

The V gene is TRBV9, the J gene TRBJ2-5; 7 bases line up with TRBD2. Germline CDR1 reads SGDLS; CDR2 reads YYNGEE. With V trimmed by 4 bases and J by 1 base, 7 bases remained unmatched. The CDR3 has 15 residues. The CDR3, as DNA: TGTGCCAGCAGCCCCCTGGGAGGGGTCCAAGAGACCCAGTACTTC. As protein: CASSPLGGVQETQYF.

The chain couples TRBV5-6 to TRBJ1-1, with D perhaps TRBD1 (5 bases). Germline values: CDR1 SGHDT, CDR2 YYEEEE. The V gene lost 0 bases and the J gene lost 5 bases, with 14 bases spanning the gap. The CDR3 spans 15 residues. The CDR3 coding sequence is TGTGCCAGCAGCTTGGTGAATCGGGGGGAGACTGAAGCTTTCTTT. This translates into CASSLVNRGETEAFF.

The V call is TRBV4-3, the J call TRBJ1-1; no definite D call. Trimming removed 4 bases from V and 1 base from J, with 7 bases in between. The CDR3 consists of 13 residues. The V gene's germline CDR1 is LGHNA and CDR2 YSLEER. The CDR3 bases are TGCGCCAGCAGCCTGCGCGGGAACACTGAAGCTTTCTTT. Its protein product is CASSLRGNTEAFF.

The J gene is TRBJ1-2, the V gene TRBV5-6; possible D gene TRBD1, 5 bases. CDR1 is SGHDT and CDR2 is YYEEEE in the germline V gene. The CDR3 loop spans 15 amino acids. Trimming shortened V by 1 base and J by 4 bases, and 14 bases separated the two germline ends. In DNA form, the CDR3 reads TGTGCCAGCAGCTTGATGGCAGGGCCCTTCTATGGCTACACCTTC. It yields the protein CASSLMAGPFYGYTF.

CDR3 DNA: TGTGCCAGCAGCCGGGGACAGGCCTCCTACGAGCAGTACTTC. It translates to CASSRGQASYEQYF. The chain couples TRBV5-6 to TRBJ2-7, with 8 positions matching TRBD1. CDR1 and CDR2 (germline): SGHDT, YYEEEE. With V trimmed by 4 bases and J by 0 bases, 3 bases remained unmatched. The CDR3 spans 14 residues.

The chain has TRBV6-5 and TRBJ1-1; tentatively, D is TRBD1 (5 bases). CDR3 length equals 12 residues. V was trimmed by 8 bases and J by 2 bases, leaving 9 bases between them. Looked up from germline, CDR1 is MNHEY and CDR2 is SVGAGI. CDR3 in amino acids: CASARGNTEAFF. CDR3 DNA sequence: TGTGCCAGCGCAAGGGGCAACACTGAAGCTTTCTTT.

The chain is built from TRBV5-6 and TRBJ1-5; D is possibly TRBD1 (5 bases). Trimming took off 4 bases at V and 7 bases at J, with 18 bases between the two ends. CDR1 and CDR2 (germline): SGHDT, YYEEEE. This CDR3 is 15 amino acids long. The CDR3 DNA reads as TGTGCCAGCAGCCCCGGGGGGGACCGTCGACAGCCCCAGCATTTT. Protein: CASSPGGDRRQPQHF.

This clone has only a few counts. V is TRBV5-6 and J is TRBJ1-1; 8 bases are shared with TRBD1. The V gene end was trimmed by 3 bases and the J gene end by 6 bases; junction bases not matched to a gene: 7. Germline CDR1 SGHDT, CDR2 YYEEEE. The CDR3 has 14 residues. The CDR3 here is CASSSQGAGAEAFF. The CDR3 DNA follows: TGTGCCAGCAGCTCTCAGGGGGCGGGCGCTGAAGCTTTCTTT.

The chain employs TRBV5-1 and TRBJ1-5; 8 bases agree with TRBD1. This CDR3 region has 15 residues. CDR1 is SGHRS and CDR2 is YFSETQ in the germline V gene. The ends lost 4 bases at V and 2 bases at J; junction bases unmatched: 5. The CDR3 spells CASSVTGGGNQPQHF. The CDR3 DNA is TGCGCCAGCAGCGTTACAGGGGGAGGCAATCAGCCCCAGCATTTT.

The chain is built from TRBV29-1 and TRBJ1-2, with a tentative D call TRBD1 (6 bases). Trimming pared 4 bases from V and 4 bases from J, leaving 16 bases between. The CDR3 is made up of 14 amino acids. CDR1 and CDR2 (germline): SQVTM, ANQGSEA. The chain's CDR3 is CSVAGGAGSYGYTF. CDR3 bases: TGCAGCGTTGCTGGGGGCGCAGGCTCCTATGGCTACACCTTC.